This T cell receptor beta chain was observed in a study of cytomegalovirus exposure and HLA in healthy donors. Study details: The same platform was used for the 90 to 150 validation repertoires as for the 666 first-cohort repertoires, as reported in a later analysis.

The CDR3 extends over 15 amino acids. Trimming cost V 2 bases and J 4 bases, with 13 bases left between them. CDR1 is SGHRS and CDR2 is YFSETQ in the germline V gene. The assay was immunoSEQ multiplex PCR, and TCRdb's table has in-frame clones only and misses some. The data show approximately 110,000 clones, with around 87% seen just once and under 4.5% held by the top ten. Whole-study findings and limits: Among the CMV-associated chains, a few were confirmed in vitro as specific for CMV antigens.

About this clone itself: Its antigen remains unidentified.

The genes are TRBV5-1 and TRBJ1-3; D is possibly TRBD1 (5 bases). What was sequenced was PBMCs. The receptor was derived from a woman under 30 in good health and CMV-seropositive. The CDR3, as DNA: TGCGCCAGCAGCTTCGGTGGGGGGTCCGGAAACACCATATATTTT. Translation gives CASSFGGGSGNTIYF.